This T cell receptor beta chain originates from a study of CD8+ T cells in alopecia areata. The wider study: Treated patients were given 5 to 10 mg oral tofacitinib twice daily. Using the percentage of affected scalp area, treated patients' severity was scored.

Looked up from germline, CDR1 is SGHRS and CDR2 is YFSETQ. The CDR3 has 15 amino acids. V trimming: 4 bases; J trimming: 4 bases; junction bases outside the gene matches: 5. Findings and limits, study-wide: Scalp clonality, along with expanded CD8+ clones among the top 100, was significantly decreased by tofacitinib. Just one nonresponder means the tie between baseline CD8+ expansion and response stays uncertain.

This clone was seen once. Its antigen remains unknown. Following extraction, RNA underwent reverse transcription to cDNA, which served as the sequencing template. TCRdb's copy holds only in-frame clones and misses some; the assay was immunoSEQ multiplex PCR. The sample consists of hundreds of thousands of clones, 45% to 70% of them appearing once. The treatment was: oral pan-JAK inhibitor, 5-10 mg twice daily. The clonotype comes from a human donor with alopecia areata. The sample in question was CD4+ T cells sorted from blood, obtained between weeks 51 and 52, from a patient treated with tofacitinib. The genes are TRBV5-1 and TRBJ2-5; TRBD2 matches at 12 bases. CDR3 region: CASSPSGLAGETQYF. DNA for the CDR3: TGCGCCAGCAGCCCTTCGGGACTAGCGGGAGAGACCCAGTACTTC.